These T cell receptor beta chains were read from a single sample in a study of T cell responses to AZD1222 COVID-19 vaccine. The data were produced by immunoSEQ multiplex PCR, yet TCRdb's version contains in-frame clones alone and is incomplete. The sample lists about 150,000 clones, approximately 89% occurring once. Material: peripheral blood, obtained on day 0 of AZD1222 vaccination. These TCRs come from an adult in good health. CDR3s include the opening cysteine and the closing phenylalanine or tryptophan.

J | V | CDR3
TRBJ2-7 | TRBV10-3 | CAISPNSQEQYF
TRBJ2-7 | TRBV18 | CASSPTTGEDEQYF
TRBJ2-1 | TRBV6-2/TRBV6-3 | CASSYGPAGEVLQFF
TRBJ1-1 | TRBV7-2 | CASSGRQGGKSEAFF
TRBJ1-6 | TRBV7-6 | CASSERVGPNNSPLHF
TRBJ2-1 | TRBV7-2 | CASSSLSYNEQFF
TRBJ1-4 | TRBV28 | CASSFGGGPGEKLFF
TRBJ2-2 | TRBV6-2/TRBV6-3 | CASSFRLAGVSNTGELFF
TRBJ1-6 | TRBV7-9 | CASSLVEYNSPLHF
TRBJ2-1 | TRBV4-1 | CASSHGQTEQFF
TRBJ1-2 | TRBV19 | CASSGQQGNKGYTF
TRBJ2-2 | TRBV19 | CASSILATGELFF
TRBJ1-2 | TRBV14 | CASSQLPPGNYGYTF
TRBJ2-1 | TRBV28 | CASSSGVYGSYNEQFF
TRBJ1-2 | TRBV28 | CASSLGGIYGYTF
TRBJ1-1 | TRBV5-6 | CASRGQPNTEAFF
TRBJ1-2 | TRBV28 | CASSLGIGNYGYTF
TRBJ2-7 | TRBV3-1/TRBV3-2 | CASSQDTSGTLYEQYF
TRBJ2-7 | TRBV27 | CASSLGIGGNEQYF
TRBJ1-1 | TRBV18 | CASSLDRTEAFF
TRBJ1-2 | TRBV7-2 | CASSSRTELVYGYTF
TRBJ2-7 | TRBV7-2 | CASSLLGASEQYF
TRBJ1-2 | TRBV6-1 | CASSEVFTSYPDGYTF
TRBJ1-3 | TRBV28 | CASSPRTWPQNTIYF
TRBJ2-1 | TRBV6-2/TRBV6-3 | CASSSRVSYNEQFF
TRBJ2-7 | TRBV11-2 | CASSVGLASYEQYF
TRBJ2-7 | TRBV14 | CASSLLNSYEQYF
TRBJ1-2 | TRBV4-3 | CASSQEGNYGYTF
TRBJ1-1 | TRBV6-5 | CASSPEAGMREAFF
TRBJ2-7 | TRBV6-5 | CATMWGRAYEQYF